Sequencing of this TCR beta chain was carried out in a study of blood T cell repertoires in COVID-19. Study context: Donors in the United States, Italy and Spain gave samples during acute or convalescent COVID-19. PBMCs, B-cell-depleted T cells, or T cells provided the cDNA or gDNA that made up the material.

The authors' processing: Amplified reference gene primers provided the basis for estimating nucleated cell counts. Here immunoSEQ multiplex PCR was the method, and the copy in TCRdb shows in-frame clones only, minus some. Clonal size and the V and J genes are those of that table, whereas D and trimming came from the DNA. The table lists about 120,000 clones, around 90% of them singletons. This CDR3 region has 13 residues. V was shortened by 1 base and J by 7 bases, with 8 bases between the two germline ends. The sequenced sample was peripheral blood. This sequence was found in a woman aged 45-65 years with active or convalescent COVID-19. This chain links TRBV12-3 or TRBV12-4 with TRBJ2-1; tentative D call: TRBD1 (6 bases). Here the CDR3 reads CASSLGGGNEQFF. In DNA form, the CDR3 reads TGTGCCAGCAGTTTAGGAGGGGGTAATGAGCAGTTCTTC.